The source of this T cell receptor beta chain is a study of shared clonotypes between healthy human individuals (dated by TCRdb to 2019 to 2021). Study-wide context: The cohort comprised a couple of women and a few men aged 18 to 49 years. Each donor's leukapheresis produced roughly between roughly 0.85 and 9.5 billion PBMCs. To increase sequencing depth and limit assay-specific biases, TCR repertoire library preparation and sequencing were carried out by different laboratories using diverse techniques. Blood TCR repertoires of roughly 5 healthy adults were deeply sequenced to estimate repertoire size and the extent of clonotype sharing between individuals. For each donor, CD4 naive and CD4 memory were each run on three plates, CD8 naive on two plates, and CD8 memory on one plate. The paper's findings and limits, for the study overall: Larger estimated clonotype richness was generally found for naive subsets than for memory subsets. Sampling was restricted to blood, and TCR repertoires in tissue are likely to differ from TCR repertoires in blood. Compared with non-shared clonotypes, the clonotypes found in all four sorted-subset donors had higher generation probabilities. Based on pairwise subsampling, the degree of clonotype sharing among donors was expected to be affected by sequencing depth. The small number of donors limited the genetic and exposure-history diversity represented. Sharing across a handful of donors was observed for around 5% of naive CD4, less than 4% of naive CD8, about 2.5% of memory CD4, and roughly 0.4% of memory CD8 clonotypes. Incomplete sequencing was indicated by rarefaction of sorted-subset datasets, despite the large sequencing depth.

The donors were healthy, HIV-negative adults with no recently reported acute infections or vaccinations. Every donor was a Caucasian adult living in Nashville, Tennessee, USA. CD8 memory samples combined magnetically selected CD45RO+ cells with CCR7-negative CD45RA+ effector memory (TemRA) cells. After blood collection by leukapheresis, PBMCs were isolated using Ficoll-Histopaque density gradient centrifugation and then cryopreserved in the vapor phase of liquid nitrogen. Purity and quantity of every magnetically sorted T cell population were checked by analytical flow cytometry. Each sorted fraction had its genomic DNA isolated and then quantified by UV absorbance on a Nanodrop 2000c. Using the deep immunoSEQ assay, TCR CDR3 regions were amplified from genomic DNA by multiplex PCR. Genomic DNA extracted from each cell subset was distributed evenly over all wells of several immunoSEQ 96-well plates, and each plate served as one replicate. For sorted subsets, approximately 190 ng of genomic DNA, equivalent to 30,000 or so T cell genomes, went into each replicate PCR. Purified libraries were quantified with a Qubit 3.0 fluorometer, sized on a Bioanalyzer 2100, and re-quantified with the KAPA Library Quantification kit. Every immunoSEQ 96-well plate was sequenced on a separate single-read 150-cycle Illumina NextSeq 550 flow cell. In the original analysis: Because only junctional sequences without quality scores were contained in the immunoSEQ output, filtering matching that applied to full-length reads could not be performed. To assign V/J genes and CDR3, sequences were annotated using PyIR, a Python wrapper for IgBLAST v1.9, with IMGT germline references. Reads were filtered out if the reads had weak V/J assignments (E-value above 1e-6), no CDR3, stop codons, out-of-frame junctions, or ambiguous translated residues. V3J clonotypes were defined by identical inferred V gene, J gene, and CDR3 amino acid sequence. To compute the percentage overlap between repertoires, the number of shared unique clonotypes was divided by the size of the smaller repertoire. Three approaches were used to assess repertoire richness: RTK rarefaction, the Chao1 estimator, and Recon v2.1 estimates of unobserved clonotypes. Generation probabilities were computed with OLGA for all TCRbeta clonotypes obtained by the gDNA method from several donors. TCRdb provides this immuneACCESS table in a form limited to in-frame rearrangements. Some clones are lacking; in checked studies, under half of them reflect an unresolved V gene, and why the rest are absent is not known. The DNA was the basis for D and trimming; V, J and clone size are from that table. The sample table lists about 110,000 clones, approximately 65% of them with a count of one. 24% of the sample belongs to the ten largest clones.

Concerning this clone itself: Its antigen is unknown. It has no much larger one-base neighbor in the sample; base qualities were not kept.

From a lookup of the germline V gene (reference sequence), CDR1 and CDR2 are MNHEY and SMNVEV. The CDR3 starts with the cysteine, ends with the phenylalanine, and has 15 residues. Here the CDR3 DNA is all that survives: 45 bases in frame from base 1. Compared with germline, V lacks 3 bases and J lacks 5 bases; bases without a gene match: 2. This clonotype originated in a woman aged 25 to 39 in good health. The sequencing input was memory CD8+ T cells sorted from blood. Reading the label with the study, this specimen's cell subset or site is: CD45RO+ cells pooled with CCR7-negative TemRA cells. The chain is encoded by TRBV27 joined to TRBJ1-5; 12 central bases correspond to TRBD1. DNA sequence: TGTGCCAGCAGTTTCGGGACAGGGGGCGATCAGCCCCAGCATTTT. Its coded protein is CASSFGTGGDQPQHF.